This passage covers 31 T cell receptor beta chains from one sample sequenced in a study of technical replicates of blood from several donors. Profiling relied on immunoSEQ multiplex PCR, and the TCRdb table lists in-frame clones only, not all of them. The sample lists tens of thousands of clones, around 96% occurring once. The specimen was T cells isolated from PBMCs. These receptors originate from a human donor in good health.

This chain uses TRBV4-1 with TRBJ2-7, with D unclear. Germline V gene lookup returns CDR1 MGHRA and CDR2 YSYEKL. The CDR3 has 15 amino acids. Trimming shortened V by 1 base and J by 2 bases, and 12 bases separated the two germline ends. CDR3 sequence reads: CASSQAHGSPYEQYF. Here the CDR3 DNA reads TGCGCCAGCAGCCAAGCTCATGGCAGTCCCTACGAGCAGTACTTC.

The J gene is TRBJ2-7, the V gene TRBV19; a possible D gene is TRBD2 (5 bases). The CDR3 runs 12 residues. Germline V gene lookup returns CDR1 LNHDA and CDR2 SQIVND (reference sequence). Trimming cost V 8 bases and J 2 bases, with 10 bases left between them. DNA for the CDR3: TGTGCCAGTGGCGGGTACACCTACGAGCAGTACTTC. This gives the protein CASGGYTYEQYF.

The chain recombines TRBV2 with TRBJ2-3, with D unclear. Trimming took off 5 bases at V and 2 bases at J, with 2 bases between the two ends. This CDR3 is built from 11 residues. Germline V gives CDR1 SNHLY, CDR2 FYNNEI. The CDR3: CASSYTDTQYF. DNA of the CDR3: TGTGCCAGCAGTTACACAGATACGCAGTATTTT.

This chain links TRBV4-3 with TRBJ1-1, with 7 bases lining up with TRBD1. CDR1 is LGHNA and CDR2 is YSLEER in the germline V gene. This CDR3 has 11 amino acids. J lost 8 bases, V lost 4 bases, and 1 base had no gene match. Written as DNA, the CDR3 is TGCGCCAGCAGCCTGACAGGGGAAGCTTTCTTT. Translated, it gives CASSLTGEAFF.

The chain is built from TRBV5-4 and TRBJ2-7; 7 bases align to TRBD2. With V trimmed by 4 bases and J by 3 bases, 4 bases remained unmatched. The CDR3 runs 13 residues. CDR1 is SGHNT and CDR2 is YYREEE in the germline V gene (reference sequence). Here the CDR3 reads CASSRGGDYEQYF. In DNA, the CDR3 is TGTGCCAGCAGCCGTGGGGGGGACTACGAGCAGTACTTC.

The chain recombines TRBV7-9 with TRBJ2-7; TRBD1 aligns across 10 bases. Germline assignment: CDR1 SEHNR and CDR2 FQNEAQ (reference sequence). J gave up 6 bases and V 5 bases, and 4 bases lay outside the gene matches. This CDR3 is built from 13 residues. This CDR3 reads CASSLRTGGEQYF. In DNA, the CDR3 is TGTGCCAGCAGCCTACGGACAGGGGGCGAGCAGTACTTC.

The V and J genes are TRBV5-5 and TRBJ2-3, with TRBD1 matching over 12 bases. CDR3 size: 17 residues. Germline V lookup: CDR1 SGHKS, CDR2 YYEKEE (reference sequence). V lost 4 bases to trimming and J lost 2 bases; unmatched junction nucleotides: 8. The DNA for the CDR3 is TGTGCCAGCAGCGGGGACAGGGGGCCACTATCCACAGATACGCAGTATTTT. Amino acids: CASSGDRGPLSTDTQYF. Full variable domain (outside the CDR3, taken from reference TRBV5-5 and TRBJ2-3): DAGVTQSPTHLIKTRGQQVTLRCSPISGHKSVSWYQQVLGQGPQFIFQYYEKEERGRGNFPDRFSARQFPNYSSELNVNALLLGDSALYLCASSGDRGPLSTDTQYFGPGTRLTVL.

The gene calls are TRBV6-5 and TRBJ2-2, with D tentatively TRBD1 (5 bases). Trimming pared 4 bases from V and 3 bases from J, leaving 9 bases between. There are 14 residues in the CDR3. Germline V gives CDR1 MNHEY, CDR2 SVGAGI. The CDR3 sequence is CASSWVQDTGELFF. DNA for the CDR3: TGTGCCAGCAGTTGGGTACAGGACACCGGGGAGCTGTTTTTT.

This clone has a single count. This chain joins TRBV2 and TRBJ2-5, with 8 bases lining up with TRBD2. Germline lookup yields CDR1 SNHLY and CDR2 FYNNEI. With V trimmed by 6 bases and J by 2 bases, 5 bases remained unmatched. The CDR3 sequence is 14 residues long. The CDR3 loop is CASRVAGTQETQYF. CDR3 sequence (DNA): TGTGCCAGCAGAGTAGCGGGGACACAAGAGACCCAGTACTTC.

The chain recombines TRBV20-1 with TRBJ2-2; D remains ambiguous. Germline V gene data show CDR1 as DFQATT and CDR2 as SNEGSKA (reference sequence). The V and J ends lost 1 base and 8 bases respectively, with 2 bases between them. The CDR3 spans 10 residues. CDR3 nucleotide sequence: TGCAGTGCTAGAGCTGGGGAGCTGTTTTTT. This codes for CSARAGELFF.

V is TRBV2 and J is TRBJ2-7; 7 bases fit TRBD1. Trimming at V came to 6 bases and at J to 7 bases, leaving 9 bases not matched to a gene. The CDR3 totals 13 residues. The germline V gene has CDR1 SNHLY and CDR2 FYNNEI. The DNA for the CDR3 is TGTGCCAGCAGGGTGGGACAGTTTTCTGAGCAGTACTTC. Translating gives CASRVGQFSEQYF. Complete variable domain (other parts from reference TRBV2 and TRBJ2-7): EPEVTQTPSHQVTQMGQEVILRCVPISNHLYFYWYRQILGQKVEFLVSFYNNEISEKSEIFDDQFSVERPDGSNFTLKIRSTKLEDSAMYFCASRVGQFSEQYFGPGTRLTVT.

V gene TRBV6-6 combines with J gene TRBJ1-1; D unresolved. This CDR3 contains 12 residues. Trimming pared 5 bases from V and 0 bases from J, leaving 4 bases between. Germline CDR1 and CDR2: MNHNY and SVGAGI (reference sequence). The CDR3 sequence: CASSPMNTEAFF. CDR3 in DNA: TGTGCCAGCAGTCCCATGAACACTGAAGCTTTCTTT.

The DNA for the CDR3 is TGTGCCAGCAGCTTACAGGGCGGCGGAAATCGGAATGGCTACACCTTC. It encodes CASSLQGGGNRNGYTF. V is TRBV7-2 and J is TRBJ1-2; perhaps TRBD1 as D (5 bases). CDR3 length: 16 amino acids. V lost 2 bases to trimming and J lost 6 bases, with 19 bases between them. CDR1 and CDR2 from the germline V gene are SGHTA and FQGNSA.

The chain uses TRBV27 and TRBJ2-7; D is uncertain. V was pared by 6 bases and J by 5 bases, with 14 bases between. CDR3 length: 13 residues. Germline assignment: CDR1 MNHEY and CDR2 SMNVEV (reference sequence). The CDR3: CASSSPNYDEQYF. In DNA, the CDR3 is TGTGCCAGCAGCTCTCCGAACTACGACGAGCAGTACTTC.

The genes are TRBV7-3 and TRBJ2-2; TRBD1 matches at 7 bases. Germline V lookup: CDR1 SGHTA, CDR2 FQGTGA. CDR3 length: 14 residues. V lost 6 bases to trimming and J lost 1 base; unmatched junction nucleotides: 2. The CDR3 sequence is CASRRTGNTGELFF. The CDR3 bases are TGTGCCAGCAGACGGACAGGGAACACCGGGGAGCTGTTTTTT. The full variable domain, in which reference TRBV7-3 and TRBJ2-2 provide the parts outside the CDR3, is GAGVSQTPSNKVTEKGKYVELRCDPISGHTALYWYRQSLGQGPEFLIYFQGTGAADDSGLPNDRFFAVRPEGSVSTLKIQRTERGDSAVYLCASRRTGNTGELFFGEGSRLTVL.

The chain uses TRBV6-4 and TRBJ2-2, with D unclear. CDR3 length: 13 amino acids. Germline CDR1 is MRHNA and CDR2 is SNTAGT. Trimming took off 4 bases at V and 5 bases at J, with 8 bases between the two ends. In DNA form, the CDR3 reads TGTGCCAGCAGTGCTTTTATTACCGGGGAGCTGTTTTTT. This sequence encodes CASSAFITGELFF.

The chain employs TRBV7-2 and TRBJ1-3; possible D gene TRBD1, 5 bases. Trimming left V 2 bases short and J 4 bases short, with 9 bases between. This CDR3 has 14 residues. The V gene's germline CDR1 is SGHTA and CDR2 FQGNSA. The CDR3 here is CASSLSQGGNTIYF. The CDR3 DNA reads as TGTGCCAGCAGCTTAAGCCAGGGCGGAAACACCATATATTTT.

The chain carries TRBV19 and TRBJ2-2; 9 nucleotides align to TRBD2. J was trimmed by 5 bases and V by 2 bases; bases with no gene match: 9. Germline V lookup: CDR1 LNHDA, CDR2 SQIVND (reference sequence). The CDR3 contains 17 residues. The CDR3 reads CASSIITLAGETGELFF. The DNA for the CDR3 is TGTGCCAGTAGTATAATCACATTAGCGGGAGAGACCGGGGAGCTGTTTTTT.

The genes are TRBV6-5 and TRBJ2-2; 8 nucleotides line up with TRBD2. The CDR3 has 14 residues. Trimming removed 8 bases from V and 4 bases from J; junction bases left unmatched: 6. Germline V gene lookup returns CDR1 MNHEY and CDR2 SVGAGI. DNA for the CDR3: TGTGCCAGCTCGAGCGGGAGTGGCACCGGGGAGCTGTTTTTT. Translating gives CASSSGSGTGELFF.

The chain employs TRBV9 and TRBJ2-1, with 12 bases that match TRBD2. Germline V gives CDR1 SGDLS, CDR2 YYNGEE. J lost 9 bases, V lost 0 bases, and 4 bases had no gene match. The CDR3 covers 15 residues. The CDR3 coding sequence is TGTGCCAGCAGCGTAGAAGGACTAGCGGGAAGTGAGCAGTTCTTC. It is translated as CASSVEGLAGSEQFF.

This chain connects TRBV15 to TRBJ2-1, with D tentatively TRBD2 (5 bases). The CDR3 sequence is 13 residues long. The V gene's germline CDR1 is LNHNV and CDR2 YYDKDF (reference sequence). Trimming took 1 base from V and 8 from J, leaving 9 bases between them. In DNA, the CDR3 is TGTGCCACCAGCAGAGTGGATAGCGATGAGCAGTTCTTC. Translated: CATSRVDSDEQFF.

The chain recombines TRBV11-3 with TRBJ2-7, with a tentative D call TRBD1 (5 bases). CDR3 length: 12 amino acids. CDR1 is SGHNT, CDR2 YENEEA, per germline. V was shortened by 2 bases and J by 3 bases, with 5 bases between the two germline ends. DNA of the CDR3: TGTGCCAGCAGCTTACAGGGCTACGAGCAGTACTTC. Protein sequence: CASSLQGYEQYF.

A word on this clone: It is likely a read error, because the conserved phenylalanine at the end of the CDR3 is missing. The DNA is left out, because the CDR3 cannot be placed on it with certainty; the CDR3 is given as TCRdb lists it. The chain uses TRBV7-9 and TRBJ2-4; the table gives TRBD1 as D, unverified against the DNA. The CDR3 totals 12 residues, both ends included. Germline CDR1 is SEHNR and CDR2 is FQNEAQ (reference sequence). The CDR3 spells CASSFSVGQGDL.

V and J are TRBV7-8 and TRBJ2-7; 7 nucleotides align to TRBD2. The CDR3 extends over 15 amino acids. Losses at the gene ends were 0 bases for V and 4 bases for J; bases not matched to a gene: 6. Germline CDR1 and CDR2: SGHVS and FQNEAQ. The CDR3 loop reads CASSLAAGAIYEQYF. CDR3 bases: TGTGCCAGCAGCTTAGCCGCGGGAGCCATATACGAGCAGTACTTC.

CDR3: CASSKDRDPADTQYF. The CDR3 bases are TGTGCCAGCAGCAAGGACAGGGATCCGGCAGATACGCAGTATTTT. The chain joins TRBV5-4 to TRBJ2-3, with TRBD1 matching 8 bases. The CDR3 has 15 residues. Losses at the gene ends were 4 bases for V and 4 bases for J; bases not matched to a gene: 8. Germline loops: CDR1 SGHNT, CDR2 YYREEE (reference sequence).

The CDR3 nucleotides are TGCGCCAGCAGTGAGCCGGAGGGGGCCGGGAGCTCCTACAATGAGCAGTTCTTC. This codes for CASSEPEGAGSSYNEQFF. The V and J genes are TRBV10-1 and TRBJ2-1, with TRBD1 as a possible D gene (7 bases). V was shortened by 2 bases and J by 0 bases, with 17 bases between the two germline ends. Germline V CDR1 and CDR2: WNHNN, SYGVQD (reference sequence). This CDR3 is 18 amino acids long.

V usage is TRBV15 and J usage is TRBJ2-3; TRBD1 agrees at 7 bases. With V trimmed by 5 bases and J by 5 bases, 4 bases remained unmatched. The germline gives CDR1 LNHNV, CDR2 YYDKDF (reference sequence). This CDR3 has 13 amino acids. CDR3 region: CATSARQGDTQYF. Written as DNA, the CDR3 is TGTGCCACCAGCGCTCGACAGGGAGATACGCAGTATTTT.

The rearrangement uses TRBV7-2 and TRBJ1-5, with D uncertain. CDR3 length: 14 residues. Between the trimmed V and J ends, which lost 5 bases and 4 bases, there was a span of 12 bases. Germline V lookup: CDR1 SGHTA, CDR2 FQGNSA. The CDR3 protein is CASSHGSQNQPQHF. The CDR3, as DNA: TGTGCCAGCAGCCACGGGAGCCAGAATCAGCCCCAGCATTTT. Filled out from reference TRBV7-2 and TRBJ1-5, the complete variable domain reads GAGVSQSPSNKVTEKGKDVELRCDPISGHTALYWYRQSLGQGLEFLIYFQGNSAPDKSGLPSDRFSAERTGGSVSTLTIQRTQQEDSAVYLCASSHGSQNQPQHFGDGTRLSIL.

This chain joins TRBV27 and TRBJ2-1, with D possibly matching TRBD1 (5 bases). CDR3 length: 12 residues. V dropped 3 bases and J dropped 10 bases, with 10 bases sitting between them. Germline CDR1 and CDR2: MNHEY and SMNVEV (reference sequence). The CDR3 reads CASSLGLGEQFF. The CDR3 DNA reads TGTGCCAGCAGTTTGGGGCTCGGGGAGCAGTTCTTC.

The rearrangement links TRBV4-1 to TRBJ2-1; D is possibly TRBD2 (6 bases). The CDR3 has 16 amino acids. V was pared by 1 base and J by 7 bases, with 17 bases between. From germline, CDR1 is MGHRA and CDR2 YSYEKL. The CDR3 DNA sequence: TGCGCCAGCAGCCAAGTCCGGGAGTTTGGTCGGAATGAGCAGTTCTTC. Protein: CASSQVREFGRNEQFF.

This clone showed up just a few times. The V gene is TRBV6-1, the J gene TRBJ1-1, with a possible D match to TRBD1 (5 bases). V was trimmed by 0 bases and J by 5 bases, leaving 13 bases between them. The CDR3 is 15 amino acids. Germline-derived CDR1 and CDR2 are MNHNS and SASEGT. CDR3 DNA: TGTGCCAGCAGTGAAGCAGGACCAGGGAGGACTGAAGCTTTCTTT. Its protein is CASSEAGPGRTEAFF.